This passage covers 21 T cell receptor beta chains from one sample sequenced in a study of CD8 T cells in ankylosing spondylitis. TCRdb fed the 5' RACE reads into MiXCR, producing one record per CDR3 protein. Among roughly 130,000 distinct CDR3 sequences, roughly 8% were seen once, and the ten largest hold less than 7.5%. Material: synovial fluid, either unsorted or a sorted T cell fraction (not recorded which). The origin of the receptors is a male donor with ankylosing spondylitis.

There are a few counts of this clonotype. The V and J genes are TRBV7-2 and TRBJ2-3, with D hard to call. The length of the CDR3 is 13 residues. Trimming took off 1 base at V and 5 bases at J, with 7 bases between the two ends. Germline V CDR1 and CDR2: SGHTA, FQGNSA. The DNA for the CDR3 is TGTGCCAGCAGCTTAGAGAAGGAAGATACGCAGTATTTT. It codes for CASSLEKEDTQYF. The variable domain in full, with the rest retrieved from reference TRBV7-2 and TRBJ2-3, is GAGVSQSPSNKVTEKGKDVELRCDPISGHTALYWYRQSLGQGLEFLIYFQGNSAPDKSGLPSDRFSAERTGGSVSTLTIQRTQQEDSAVYLCASSLEKEDTQYFGPGTRLTVL.

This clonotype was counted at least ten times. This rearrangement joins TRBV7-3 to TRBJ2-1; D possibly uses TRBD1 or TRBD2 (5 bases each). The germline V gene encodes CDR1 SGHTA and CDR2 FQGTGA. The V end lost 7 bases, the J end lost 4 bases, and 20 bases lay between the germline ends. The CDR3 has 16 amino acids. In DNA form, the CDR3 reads TGTGCCAGCAACACACCTAGGGGACCACCATACAATGAGCAGTTCTTC. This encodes CASNTPRGPPYNEQFF.

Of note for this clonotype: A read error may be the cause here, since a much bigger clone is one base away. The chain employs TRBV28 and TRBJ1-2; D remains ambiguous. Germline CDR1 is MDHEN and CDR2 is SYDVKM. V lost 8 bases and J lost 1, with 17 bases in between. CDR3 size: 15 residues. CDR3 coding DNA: TGTGCCAGCGATCCCCGCCGGGTGATTAACTATGGCTACACCTTC. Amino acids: CASDPRRVINYGYTF.

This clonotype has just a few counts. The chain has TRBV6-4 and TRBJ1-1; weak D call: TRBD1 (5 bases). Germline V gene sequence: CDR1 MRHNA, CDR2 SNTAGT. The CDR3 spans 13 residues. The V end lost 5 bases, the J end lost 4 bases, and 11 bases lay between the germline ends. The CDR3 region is CASSSWDGTEAFF. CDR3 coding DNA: TGTGCCAGCAGTTCCTGGGACGGCACTGAAGCTTTCTTT.

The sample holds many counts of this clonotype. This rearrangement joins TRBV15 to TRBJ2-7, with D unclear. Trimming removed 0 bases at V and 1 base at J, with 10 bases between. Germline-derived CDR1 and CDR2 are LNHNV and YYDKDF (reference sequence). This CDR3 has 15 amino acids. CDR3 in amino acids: CATSRDHTESYEQYF. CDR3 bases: TGTGCCACCAGCAGAGATCATACCGAGTCCTACGAGCAGTACTTC.

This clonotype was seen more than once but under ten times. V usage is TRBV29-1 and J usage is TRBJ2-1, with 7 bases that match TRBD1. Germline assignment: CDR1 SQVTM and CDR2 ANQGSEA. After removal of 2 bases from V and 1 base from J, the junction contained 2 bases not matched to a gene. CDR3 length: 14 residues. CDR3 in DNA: TGCAGCGTTGAATGGGACAGATCCTACAATGAGCAGTTCTTC. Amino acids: CSVEWDRSYNEQFF.

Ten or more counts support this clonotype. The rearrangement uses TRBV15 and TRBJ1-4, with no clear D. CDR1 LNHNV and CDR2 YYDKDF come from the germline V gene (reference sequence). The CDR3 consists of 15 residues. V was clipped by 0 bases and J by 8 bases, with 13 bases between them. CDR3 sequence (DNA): TGTGCCACCAGCAGAGATCTGGGGTTGAGCGAAAAACTGTTTTTT. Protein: CATSRDLGLSEKLFF.

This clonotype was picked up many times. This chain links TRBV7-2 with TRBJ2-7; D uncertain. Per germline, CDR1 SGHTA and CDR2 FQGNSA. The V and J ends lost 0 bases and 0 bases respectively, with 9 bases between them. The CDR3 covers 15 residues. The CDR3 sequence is CASSLAVAASYEQYF. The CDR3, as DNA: TGTGCCAGCAGCTTAGCGGTAGCTGCCTCCTACGAGCAGTACTTC.

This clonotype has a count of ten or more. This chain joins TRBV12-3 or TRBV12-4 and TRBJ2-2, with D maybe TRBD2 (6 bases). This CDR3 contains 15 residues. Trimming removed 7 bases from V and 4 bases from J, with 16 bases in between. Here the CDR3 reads CASTHPGDFTGELFF. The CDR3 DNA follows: TGTGCCAGCACCCATCCGGGGGACTTCACCGGGGAGCTGTTTTTT.

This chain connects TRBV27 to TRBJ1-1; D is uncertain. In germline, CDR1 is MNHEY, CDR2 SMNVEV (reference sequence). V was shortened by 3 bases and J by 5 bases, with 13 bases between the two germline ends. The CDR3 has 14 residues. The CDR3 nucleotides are TGTGCCAGCAGTTTTTTCCGTGGGGAAACTGAAGCTTTCTTT. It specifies CASSFFRGETEAFF.

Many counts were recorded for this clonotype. CDR3 DNA sequence: TGTGCCAGCAGTTCGCCCCGGATGAATCAGCCCCAGCATTTT. Translating gives CASSSPRMNQPQHF. V and J are TRBV28 and TRBJ1-5; D ambiguous. Germline CDR1 and CDR2: MDHEN and SYDVKM. Trimming stripped 4 bases from V and 4 bases from J, with 11 bases between. This CDR3 contains 14 residues.

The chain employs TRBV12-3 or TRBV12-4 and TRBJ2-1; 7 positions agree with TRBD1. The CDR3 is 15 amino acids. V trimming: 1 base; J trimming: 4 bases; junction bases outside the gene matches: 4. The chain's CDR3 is CASSLEGAVYNEQFF. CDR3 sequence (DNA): TGTGCCAGCAGTTTAGAGGGGGCCGTATACAATGAGCAGTTCTTC.

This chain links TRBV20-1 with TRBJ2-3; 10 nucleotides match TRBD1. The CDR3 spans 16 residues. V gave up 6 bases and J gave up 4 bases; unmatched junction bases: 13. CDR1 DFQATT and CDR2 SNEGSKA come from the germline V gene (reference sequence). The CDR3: CSAVPRDRGLADTQYF. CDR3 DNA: TGCAGTGCCGTCCCCCGGGACAGGGGTTTGGCAGATACGCAGTATTTT.

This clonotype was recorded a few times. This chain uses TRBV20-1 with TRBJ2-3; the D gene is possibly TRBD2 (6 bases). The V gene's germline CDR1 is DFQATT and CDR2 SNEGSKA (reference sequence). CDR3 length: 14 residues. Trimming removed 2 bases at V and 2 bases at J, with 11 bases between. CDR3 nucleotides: TGCAGTGCTAGAATTAGCGGAATCACAGATACGCAGTATTTT. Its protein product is CSARISGITDTQYF.

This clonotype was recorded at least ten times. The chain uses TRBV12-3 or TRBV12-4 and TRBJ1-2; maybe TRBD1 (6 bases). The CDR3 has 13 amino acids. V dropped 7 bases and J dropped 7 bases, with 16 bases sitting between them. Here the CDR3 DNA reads TGTGCCAGCACCGTAGGGGGGGCCGGTGGCTACACCTTC. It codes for CASTVGGAGGYTF.

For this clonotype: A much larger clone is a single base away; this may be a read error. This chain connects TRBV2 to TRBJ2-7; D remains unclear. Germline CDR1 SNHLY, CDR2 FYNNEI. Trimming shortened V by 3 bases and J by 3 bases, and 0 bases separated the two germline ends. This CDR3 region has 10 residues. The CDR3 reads CASSDYEQYF. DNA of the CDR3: TGTGCCAGCAGTGACTACGAGCAGTACTTC.

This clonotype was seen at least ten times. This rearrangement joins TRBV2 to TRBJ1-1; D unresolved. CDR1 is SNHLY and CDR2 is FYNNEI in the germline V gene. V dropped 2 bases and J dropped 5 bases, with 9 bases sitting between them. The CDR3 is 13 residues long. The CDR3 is CASSERRATEAFF. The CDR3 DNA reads TGTGCCAGCAGTGAACGCAGAGCTACTGAAGCTTTCTTT. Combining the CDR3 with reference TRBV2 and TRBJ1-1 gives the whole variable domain EPEVTQTPSHQVTQMGQEVILRCVPISNHLYFYWYRQILGQKVEFLVSFYNNEISEKSEIFDDQFSVERPDGSNFTLKIRSTKLEDSAMYFCASSERRATEAFFGQGTRLTVV.

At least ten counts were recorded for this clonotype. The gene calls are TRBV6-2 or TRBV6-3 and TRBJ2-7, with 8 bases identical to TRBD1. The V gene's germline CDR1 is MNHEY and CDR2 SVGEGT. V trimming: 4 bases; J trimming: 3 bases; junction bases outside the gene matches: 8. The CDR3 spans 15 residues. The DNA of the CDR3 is TGTGCCAGCAGTTCACCGAGACAGGGGATCTACGAGCAGTACTTC. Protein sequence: CASSSPRQGIYEQYF.

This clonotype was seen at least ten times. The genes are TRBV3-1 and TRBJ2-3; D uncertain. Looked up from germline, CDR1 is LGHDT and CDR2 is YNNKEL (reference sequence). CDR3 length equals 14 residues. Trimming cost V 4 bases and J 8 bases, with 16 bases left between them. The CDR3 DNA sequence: TGTGCCAGCAGCCGTGGTGGGGAACTGGCTACGCAGTATTTT. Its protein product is CASSRGGELATQYF.

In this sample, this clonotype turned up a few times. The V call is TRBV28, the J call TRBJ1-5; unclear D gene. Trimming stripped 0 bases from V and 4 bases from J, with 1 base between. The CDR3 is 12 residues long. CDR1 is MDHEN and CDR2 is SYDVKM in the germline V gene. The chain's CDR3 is CASSLWNQPQHF. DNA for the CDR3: TGTGCCAGCAGTTTATGGAATCAGCCCCAGCATTTT.

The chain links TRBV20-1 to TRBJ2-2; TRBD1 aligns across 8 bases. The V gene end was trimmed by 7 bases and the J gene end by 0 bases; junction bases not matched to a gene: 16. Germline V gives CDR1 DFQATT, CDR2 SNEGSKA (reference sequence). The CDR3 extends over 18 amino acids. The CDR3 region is CSGRDPGQAPTNTGELFF. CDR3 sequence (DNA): TGCAGTGGCCGAGATCCGGGACAGGCCCCTACGAACACCGGGGAGCTGTTTTTT.